The clone carrying this T cell receptor (beta chain) was observed a handful of times. Its antigen is not known. In TCRdb, the 5' RACE reads were re-called with MiXCR into one record per CDR3 protein. The sample has around 340,000 distinct CDR3 sequences, 20% to 25% seen once. This record belongs to a study of T-cell memory formation after mild COVID-19. Trimming removed 5 bases from V and 5 bases from J; junction bases left unmatched: 8. CDR1 is SGHTA, CDR2 FQGNSA, per germline. CDR3 length: 16 residues. Findings and limits, study-wide: CD8+ contracting clones occupied EMRA, while CD4+ ones occupied mainly CM and EM. The pre-infection memory compartment contained some responding clones, suggesting cross-reactive memory joined.

The source of this sequence is an adult woman who had mild COVID-19 (a few samples of this study predate the infection). Cell type and time point are not known. The V gene is TRBV7-2, the J gene TRBJ2-3; 12 bases align to TRBD2. The sequencing input was PBMCs or a T cell subset sorted from them (not recorded which). The CDR3 region is CASSVQLAGGLDTQYF. Written as DNA, the CDR3 is TGTGCCAGCAGCGTCCAACTAGCGGGGGGATTAGATACGCAGTATTTT.